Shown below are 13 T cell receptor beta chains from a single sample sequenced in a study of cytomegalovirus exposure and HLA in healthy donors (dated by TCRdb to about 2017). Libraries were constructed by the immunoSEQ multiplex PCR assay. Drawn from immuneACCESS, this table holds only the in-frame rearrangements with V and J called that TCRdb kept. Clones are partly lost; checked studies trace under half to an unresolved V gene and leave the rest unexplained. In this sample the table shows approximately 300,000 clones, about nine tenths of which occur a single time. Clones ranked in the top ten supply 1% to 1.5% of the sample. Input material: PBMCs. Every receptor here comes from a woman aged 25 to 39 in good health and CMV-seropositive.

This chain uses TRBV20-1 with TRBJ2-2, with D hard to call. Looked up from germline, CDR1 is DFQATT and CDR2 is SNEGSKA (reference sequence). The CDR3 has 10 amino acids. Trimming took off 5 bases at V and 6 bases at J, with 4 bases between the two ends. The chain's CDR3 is CSAQAGELFF. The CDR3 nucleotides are TGCAGTGCTCAGGCCGGGGAGCTGTTTTTT.

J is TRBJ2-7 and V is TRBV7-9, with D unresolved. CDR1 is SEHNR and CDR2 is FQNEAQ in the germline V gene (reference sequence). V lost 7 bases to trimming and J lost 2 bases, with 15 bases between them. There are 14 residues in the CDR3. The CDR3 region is CASNSRAETYEQYF. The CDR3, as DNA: TGTGCCAGCAACTCAAGGGCCGAAACCTACGAGCAGTACTTC.

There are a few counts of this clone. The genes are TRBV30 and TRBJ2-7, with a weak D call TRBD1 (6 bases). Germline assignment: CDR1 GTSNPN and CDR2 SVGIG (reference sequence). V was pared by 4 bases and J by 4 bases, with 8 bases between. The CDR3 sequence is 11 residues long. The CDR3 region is CAWNRDYEQYF. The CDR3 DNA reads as TGTGCCTGGAACAGGGATTACGAGCAGTACTTC.

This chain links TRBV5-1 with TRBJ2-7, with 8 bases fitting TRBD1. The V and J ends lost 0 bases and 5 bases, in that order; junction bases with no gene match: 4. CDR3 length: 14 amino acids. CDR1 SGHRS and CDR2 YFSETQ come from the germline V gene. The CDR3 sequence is CASSLAGTGNEQYF. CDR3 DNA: TGCGCCAGCAGCTTGGCCGGGACAGGTAACGAGCAGTACTTC.

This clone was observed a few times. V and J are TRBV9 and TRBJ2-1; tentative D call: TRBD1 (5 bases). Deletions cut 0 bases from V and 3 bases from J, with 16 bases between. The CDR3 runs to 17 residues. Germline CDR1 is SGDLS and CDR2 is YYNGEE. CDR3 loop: CASSVEAGQNHYNEQFF. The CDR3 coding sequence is TGTGCCAGCAGCGTAGAGGCAGGGCAGAATCACTACAATGAGCAGTTCTTC. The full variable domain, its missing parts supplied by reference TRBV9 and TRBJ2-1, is DSGVTQTPKHLITATGQRVTLRCSPRSGDLSVYWYQQSLDQGLQFLIQYYNGEERAKGNILERFSAQQFPDLHSELNLSSLELGDSALYFCASSVEAGQNHYNEQFFGPGTRLTVL.

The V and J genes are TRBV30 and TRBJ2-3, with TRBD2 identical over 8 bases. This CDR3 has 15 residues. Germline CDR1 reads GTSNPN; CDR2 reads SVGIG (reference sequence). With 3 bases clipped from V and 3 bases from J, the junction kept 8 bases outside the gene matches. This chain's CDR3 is CAWRRAGGWTDTQYF. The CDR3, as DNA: TGTGCCTGGAGGCGGGCGGGAGGATGGACAGATACGCAGTATTTT.

The CDR3 DNA reads as TGTGCCAGCAGTTTCCCACCAATGGGAAGGAATTCACCCCTCCACTTT. It yields the protein CASSFPPMGRNSPLHF. The genes are TRBV28 and TRBJ1-6, with D unclear. Looked up from germline, CDR1 is MDHEN and CDR2 is SYDVKM. This CDR3 has 16 amino acids. Trimming stripped 3 bases from V and 7 bases from J, with 16 bases between.

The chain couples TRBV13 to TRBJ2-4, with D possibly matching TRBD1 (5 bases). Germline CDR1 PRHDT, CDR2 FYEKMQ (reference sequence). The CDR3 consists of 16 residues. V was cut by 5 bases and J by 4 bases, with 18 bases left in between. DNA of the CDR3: TGTGCCAGCAGCCCCTATGGACATCAGATGAAAAACATTCAGTACTTC. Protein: CASSPYGHQMKNIQYF.

The CDR3 here is CASSISGRTYEQYF. For the CDR3, the DNA is TGTGCCAGTAGTATTTCTGGCAGAACTTACGAGCAGTACTTC. The chain combines TRBV19 with TRBJ2-7, with D unresolved. There are 14 residues in the CDR3. Germline CDR1 and CDR2: LNHDA and SQIVND (reference sequence). The germline V and J ends were trimmed by 3 bases and 4 bases, with 13 bases remaining between them.

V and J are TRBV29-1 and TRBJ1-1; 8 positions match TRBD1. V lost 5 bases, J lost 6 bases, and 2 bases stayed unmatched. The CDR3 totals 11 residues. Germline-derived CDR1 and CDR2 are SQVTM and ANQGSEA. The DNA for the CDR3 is TGCAGCGTTCAGACAGGGGCTGAAGCTTTCTTT. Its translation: CSVQTGAEAFF.

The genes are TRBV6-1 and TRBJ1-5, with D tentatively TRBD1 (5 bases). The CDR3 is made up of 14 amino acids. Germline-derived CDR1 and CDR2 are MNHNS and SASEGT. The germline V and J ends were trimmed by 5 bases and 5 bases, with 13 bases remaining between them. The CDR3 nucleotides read TGTGCCAGCAGTCTGGGGGGAGGGGATCAGCCCCAGCATTTT. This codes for CASSLGGGDQPQHF.

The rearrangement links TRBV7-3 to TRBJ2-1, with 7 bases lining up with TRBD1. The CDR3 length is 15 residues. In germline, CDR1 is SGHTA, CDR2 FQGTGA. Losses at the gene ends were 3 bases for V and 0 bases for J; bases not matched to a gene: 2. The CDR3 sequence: CASSFRDSSYNEQFF. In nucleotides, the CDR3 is TGTGCCAGCAGCTTCCGGGACAGCTCCTACAATGAGCAGTTCTTC.

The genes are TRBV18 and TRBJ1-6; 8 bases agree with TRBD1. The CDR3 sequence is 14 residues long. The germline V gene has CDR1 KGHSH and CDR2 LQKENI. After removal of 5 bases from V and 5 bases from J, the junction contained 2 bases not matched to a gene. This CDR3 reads CASSGQGNNSPLHF. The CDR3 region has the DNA TGTGCCAGCTCAGGACAGGGAAATAATTCACCCCTCCACTTT.